Listed below are T cell receptor beta chains from one sample, sequenced in a study of radiotherapy plus CTLA-4 blockade in lung cancer. The assay was immunoSEQ multiplex PCR, and TCRdb's table has in-frame clones only and misses some. The top ten clones hold 4.5% to 6% of a sample with some 96,000 clones, just over 85% of them seen once. The starting material was peripheral blood, obtained from a patient treated with radiotherapy plus ipilimumab. These receptors all stem from a human donor with non-small cell lung cancer that progressed on radiotherapy plus ipilimumab. Each CDR3 is given with its conserved first and last residue. A D gene is named only where the DNA matches it firmly. The listing skips clone size in some rows; elsewhere it reads once, few, many or a size class.

size	D	V	J	DNA	CDR3
.	.	TRBV7-9	TRBJ1-5	TGTGCCAGCAGCTCTGGACAGCCCAATCAGCCCCAGCATTTT	CASSSGQPNQPQHF
.	TRBD2	TRBV18	TRBJ2-3	TGTGCCAGCTCACCAACGGGACTAGCGGGAGGCACAGATACGCAGTATTTT	CASSPTGLAGGTDTQYF
.	TRBD1	TRBV19	TRBJ2-3	TGTGCCAGTCGACGAGGCCAGGGGGTTGGAGATACGCAGTATTTT	CASRRGQGVGDTQYF
.	.	TRBV2	TRBJ1-5	TGTGCCAGCAGTGAATGGGGGAACACGGTACCTAGCAATCAGCCCCAGCATTTT	CASSEWGNTVPSNQPQHF
.	.	TRBV7-2	TRBJ2-7	TGTGCCAGCAGCTTAGTTTACGACGAGCAGTACTTC	CASSLVYDEQYF
.	TRBD2	TRBV7-9	TRBJ2-7	TGTGCCAGCAGCTTAGTCGTAGGGACTAGCGGATCCTACGAGCAGTACTTC	CASSLVVGTSGSYEQYF
.	TRBD2	TRBV5-1	TRBJ2-1	TGCGCCAGCAGCCCCGGGACTAGCAAGGATGAGCAGTTCTTC	CASSPGTSKDEQFF
.	TRBD2	TRBV5-1	TRBJ2-5	TGCGCCAGCAGCTCAGGGACTAGCGGGAGAGGGGAGGAGACCCAGTACTTC	CASSSGTSGRGEETQYF
few	.	TRBV18	TRBJ2-6	TGTGCCAGCTCACCACCGAACCGAGGAGCCAACGTCCTGACTTTC	CASSPPNRGANVLTF
.	TRBD1	TRBV10-3	TRBJ2-5	TGTGCCATCTCCGGACAGGACGAAGAGACCCAGTACTTC	CAISGQDEETQYF